Sequencing of this T cell receptor (beta chain) was carried out in a study of blood T cell repertoires in COVID-19. Study background: The United States, Italy and Spain supplied acute and convalescent COVID-19 samples.

Seattle enrolled patients during active infection and tracked them longitudinally. The V gene's germline CDR1 is SEHNR and CDR2 FQNEAQ (reference sequence). V was shortened by 5 bases and J by 8 bases, with 16 bases between the two germline ends. This CDR3 spans 14 amino acids. Here immunoSEQ multiplex PCR was the method, and the copy in TCRdb shows in-frame clones only, minus some. The sample carries 60,000 to 85,000 clones, roughly nine tenths recorded once. Sequencing used peripheral blood. The source is a man aged 40-49 years with COVID-19, enrolled during active disease. This chain links TRBV7-9 with TRBJ2-1; perhaps D is TRBD1 or TRBD2 (5 bases each). CDR3 loop: CASSRDPQGDEQFF. In DNA, the CDR3 is TGTGCCAGCAGCAGGGACCCCCAGGGCGATGAGCAGTTCTTC.